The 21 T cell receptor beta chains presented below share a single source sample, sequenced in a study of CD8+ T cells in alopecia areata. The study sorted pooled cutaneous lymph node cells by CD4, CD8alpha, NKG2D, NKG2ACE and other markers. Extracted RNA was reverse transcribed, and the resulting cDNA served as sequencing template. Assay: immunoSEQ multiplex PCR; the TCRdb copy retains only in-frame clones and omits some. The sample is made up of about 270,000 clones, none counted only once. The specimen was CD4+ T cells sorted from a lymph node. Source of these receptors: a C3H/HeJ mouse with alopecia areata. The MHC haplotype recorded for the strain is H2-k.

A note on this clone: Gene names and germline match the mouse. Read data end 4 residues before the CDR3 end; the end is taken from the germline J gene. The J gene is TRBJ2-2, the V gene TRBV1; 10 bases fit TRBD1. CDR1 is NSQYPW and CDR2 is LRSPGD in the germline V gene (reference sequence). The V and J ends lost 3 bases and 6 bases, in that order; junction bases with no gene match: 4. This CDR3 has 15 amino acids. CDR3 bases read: TGCACCTGCAGTGCTTCGGGACAGGGGTCCGGG. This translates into CTCSASGQGSG. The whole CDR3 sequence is CTCSASGQGSGQLYF.

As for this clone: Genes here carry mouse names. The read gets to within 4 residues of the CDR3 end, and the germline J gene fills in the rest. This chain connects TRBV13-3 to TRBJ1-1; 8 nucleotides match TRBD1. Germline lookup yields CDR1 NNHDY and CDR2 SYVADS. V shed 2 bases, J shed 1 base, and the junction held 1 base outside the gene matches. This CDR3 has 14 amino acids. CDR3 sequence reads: CASSEGTGNTEVFF. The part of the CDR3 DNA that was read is TGTGCCAGCAGTGAAGGGACAGGGAACACA.

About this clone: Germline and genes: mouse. The CDR3 loop is CASSAWGAPKAETLYF. The DNA read from the CDR3 is TGTGCCAGCAGTGCGTGGGGGGCGCCGAAAGCAGAA. The chain employs TRBV13-3 and TRBJ2-3, with a weak D call TRBD2 (7 bases). The CDR3 end lies 4 residues beyond the end of the read and is filled in from the germline J gene. There are 16 residues in the CDR3. Between the trimmed V and J ends, which lost 3 bases and 3 bases, there was a span of 17 bases. Germline CDR1 is NNHDY and CDR2 is SYVADS.

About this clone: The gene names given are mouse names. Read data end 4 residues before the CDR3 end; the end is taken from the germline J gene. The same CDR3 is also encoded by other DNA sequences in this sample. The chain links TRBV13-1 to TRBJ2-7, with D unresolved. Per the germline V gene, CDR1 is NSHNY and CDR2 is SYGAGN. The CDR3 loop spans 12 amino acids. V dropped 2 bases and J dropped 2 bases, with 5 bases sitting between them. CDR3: CASSDLTYEQYF. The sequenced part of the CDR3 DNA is TGTGCCAGCAGTGACCTAACCTAT.

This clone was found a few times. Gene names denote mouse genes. The CDR3 region is CTCSGGQGRAGQLYF. Partial CDR3 DNA: TGCACCTGCAGTGGGGGACAGGGGAGGGCCGGG. The chain is built from TRBV1 and TRBJ2-2; 10 bases are a match to TRBD1. The CDR3 is cut off 4 residues early in the read; its end comes from the germline J gene. Germline values: CDR1 NSQYPW, CDR2 LRSPGD (reference sequence). V dropped 4 bases and J dropped 6; count of bases not matched to a gene: 5. This CDR3 has 15 amino acids. The full variable domain, completed using reference TRBV1 and TRBJ2-2, is VTLLEQNPRWRLVPRGQAVNLRCILKNSQYPWMSWYQQDLQKQLQWLFTLRSPGDKEVKSLPGADYLATRVTDTELRLQVANMSQGRTLYCTCSGGQGRAGQLYFGEGSKLTVL.

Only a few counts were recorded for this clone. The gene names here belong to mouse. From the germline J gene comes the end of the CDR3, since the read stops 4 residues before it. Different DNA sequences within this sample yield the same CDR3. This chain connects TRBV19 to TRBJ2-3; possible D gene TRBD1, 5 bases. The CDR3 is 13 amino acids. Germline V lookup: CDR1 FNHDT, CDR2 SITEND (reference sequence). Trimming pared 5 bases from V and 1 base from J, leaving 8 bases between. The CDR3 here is CASSPQGAETLYF. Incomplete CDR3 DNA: TGTGCCAGCAGCCCACAGGGTGCAGAA.

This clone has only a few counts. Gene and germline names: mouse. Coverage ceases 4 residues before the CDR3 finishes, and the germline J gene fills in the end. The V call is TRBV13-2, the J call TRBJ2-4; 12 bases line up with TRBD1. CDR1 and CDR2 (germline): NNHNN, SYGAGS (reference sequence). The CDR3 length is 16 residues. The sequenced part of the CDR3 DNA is TGTGCCAGCGGTGAGGGGACAGGGGGCGTGAAAAAC. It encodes CASGEGTGGVKN. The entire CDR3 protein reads CASGEGTGGVKNTLYF.

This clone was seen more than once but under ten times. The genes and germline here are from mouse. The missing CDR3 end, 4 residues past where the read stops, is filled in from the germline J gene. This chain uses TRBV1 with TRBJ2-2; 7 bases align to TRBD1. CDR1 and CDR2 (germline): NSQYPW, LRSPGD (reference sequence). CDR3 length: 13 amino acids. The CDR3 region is CTCSGGQRGQLYF. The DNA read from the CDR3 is TGCACCTGCAGTGGGGGACAGCGCGGG.

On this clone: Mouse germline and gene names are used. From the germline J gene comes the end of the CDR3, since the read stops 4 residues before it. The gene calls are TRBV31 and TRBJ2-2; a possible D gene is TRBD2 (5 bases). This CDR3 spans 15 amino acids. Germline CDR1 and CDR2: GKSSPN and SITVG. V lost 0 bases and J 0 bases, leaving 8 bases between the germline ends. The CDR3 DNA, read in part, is TGTGCCTGGAGTCTCTGGGCGTCAAACACCGGG. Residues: CAWSLWASNTG. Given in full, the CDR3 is CAWSLWASNTGQLYF.

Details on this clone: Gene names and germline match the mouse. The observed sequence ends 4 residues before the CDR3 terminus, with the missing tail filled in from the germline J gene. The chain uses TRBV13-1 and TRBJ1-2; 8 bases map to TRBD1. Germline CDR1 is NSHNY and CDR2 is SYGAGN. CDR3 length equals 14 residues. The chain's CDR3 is CASSDPRGPSDYTF. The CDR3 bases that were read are TGTGCCAGCAGTGACCCCAGGGGGCCATCC.

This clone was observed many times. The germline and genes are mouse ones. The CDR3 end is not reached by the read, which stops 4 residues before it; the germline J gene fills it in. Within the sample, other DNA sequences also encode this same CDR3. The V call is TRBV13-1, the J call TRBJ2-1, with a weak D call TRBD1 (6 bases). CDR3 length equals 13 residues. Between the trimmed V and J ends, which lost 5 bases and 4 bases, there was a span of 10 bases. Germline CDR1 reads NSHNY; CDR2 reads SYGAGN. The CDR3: CASSADRYAEQFF. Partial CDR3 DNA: TGTGCCAGCAGCGCGGACAGATATGCT.

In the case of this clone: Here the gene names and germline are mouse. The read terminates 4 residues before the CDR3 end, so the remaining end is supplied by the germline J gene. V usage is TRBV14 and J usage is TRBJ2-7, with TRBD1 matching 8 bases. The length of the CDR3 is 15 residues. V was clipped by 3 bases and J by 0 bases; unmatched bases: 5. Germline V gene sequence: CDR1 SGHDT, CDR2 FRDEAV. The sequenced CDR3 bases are TGTGCCAGCAGTTCCCCAACAGGGGGCTCCTAT. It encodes CASSSPTGGSY. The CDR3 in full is CASSSPTGGSYEQYF.

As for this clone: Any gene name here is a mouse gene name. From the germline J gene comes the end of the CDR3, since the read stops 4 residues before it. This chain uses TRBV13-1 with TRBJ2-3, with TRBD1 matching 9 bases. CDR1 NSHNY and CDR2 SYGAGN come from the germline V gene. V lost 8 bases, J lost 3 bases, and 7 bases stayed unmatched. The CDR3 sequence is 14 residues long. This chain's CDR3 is CASLAGQGAETLYF. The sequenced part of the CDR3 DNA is TGTGCCAGTCTGGCGGGACAGGGAGCAGAA.

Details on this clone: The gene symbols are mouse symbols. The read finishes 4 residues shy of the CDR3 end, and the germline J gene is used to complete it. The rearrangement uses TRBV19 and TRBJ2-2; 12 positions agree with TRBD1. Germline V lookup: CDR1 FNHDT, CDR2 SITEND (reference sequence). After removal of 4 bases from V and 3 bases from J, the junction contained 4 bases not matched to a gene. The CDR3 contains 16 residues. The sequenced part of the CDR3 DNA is TGTGCCAGCAGTCCGGGACAGGGGGCTGACACCGGG. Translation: CASSPGQGADTG. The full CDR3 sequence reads CASSPGQGADTGQLYF. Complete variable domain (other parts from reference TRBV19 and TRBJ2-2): GGIITQTPKFLIGQEGQKLTLKCQQNFNHDTMYWYRQDSGKGLRLIYYSITENDLQKGDLSEGYDASREKKSSFSLTVTSAQKNEMAVFLCASSPGQGADTGQLYFGEGSKLTVL.

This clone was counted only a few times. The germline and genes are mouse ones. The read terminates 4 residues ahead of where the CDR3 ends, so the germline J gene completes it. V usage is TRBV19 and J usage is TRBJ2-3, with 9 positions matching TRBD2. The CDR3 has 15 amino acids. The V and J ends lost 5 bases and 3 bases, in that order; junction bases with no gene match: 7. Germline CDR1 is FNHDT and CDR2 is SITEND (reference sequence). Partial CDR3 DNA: TGTGCCAGCAGGCCTGGACTGGGGAGCGCAGAA. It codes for CASRPGLGSAE. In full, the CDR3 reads CASRPGLGSAETLYF.

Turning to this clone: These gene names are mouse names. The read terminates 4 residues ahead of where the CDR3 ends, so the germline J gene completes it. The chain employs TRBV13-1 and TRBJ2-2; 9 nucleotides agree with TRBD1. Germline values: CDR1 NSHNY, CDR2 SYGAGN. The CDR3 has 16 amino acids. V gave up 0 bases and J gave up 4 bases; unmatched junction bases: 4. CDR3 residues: CASSDVQGAATGQLYF. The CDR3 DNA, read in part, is TGTGCCAGCAGTGATGTACAGGGGGCCGCCACCGGG.

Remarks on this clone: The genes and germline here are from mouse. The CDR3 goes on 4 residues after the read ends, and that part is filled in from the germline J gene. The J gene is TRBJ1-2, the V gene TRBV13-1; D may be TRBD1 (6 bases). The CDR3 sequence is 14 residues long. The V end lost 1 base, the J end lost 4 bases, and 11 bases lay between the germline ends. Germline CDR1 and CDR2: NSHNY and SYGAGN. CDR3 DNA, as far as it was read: TGTGCCAGCAGTGATCGGGGGGCTGTCTCC. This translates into CASSDRGAVS. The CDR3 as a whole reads CASSDRGAVSDYTF.

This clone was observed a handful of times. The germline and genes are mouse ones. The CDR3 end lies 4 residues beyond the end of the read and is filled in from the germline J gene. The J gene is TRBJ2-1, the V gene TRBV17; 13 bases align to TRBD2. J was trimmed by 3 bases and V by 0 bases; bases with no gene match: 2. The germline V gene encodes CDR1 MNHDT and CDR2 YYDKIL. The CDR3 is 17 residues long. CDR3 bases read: TGTGCTAGCAGTAGAGAGGGGACTGGGGGGGGCTATGCT. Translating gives CASSREGTGGGYA. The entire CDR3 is CASSREGTGGGYAEQFF.

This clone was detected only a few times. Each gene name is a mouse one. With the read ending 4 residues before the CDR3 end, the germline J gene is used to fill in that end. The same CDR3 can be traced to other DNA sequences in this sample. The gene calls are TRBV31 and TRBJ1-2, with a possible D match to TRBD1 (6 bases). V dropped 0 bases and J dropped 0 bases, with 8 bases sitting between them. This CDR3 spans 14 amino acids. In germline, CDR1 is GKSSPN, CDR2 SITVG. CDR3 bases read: TGTGCCTGGAGTCTAAACAGGGCAAACTCC. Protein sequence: CAWSLNRANS. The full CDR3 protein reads CAWSLNRANSDYTF.

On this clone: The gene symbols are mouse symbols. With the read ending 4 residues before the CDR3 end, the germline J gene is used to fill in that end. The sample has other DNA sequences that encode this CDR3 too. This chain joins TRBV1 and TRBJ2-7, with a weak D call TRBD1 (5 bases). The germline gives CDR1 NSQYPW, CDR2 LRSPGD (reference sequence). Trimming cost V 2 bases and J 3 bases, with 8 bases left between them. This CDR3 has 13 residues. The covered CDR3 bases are TGCACCTGCAGTGCAAGGGGTTTCTAT. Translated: CTCSARGFY. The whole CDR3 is CTCSARGFYEQYF.

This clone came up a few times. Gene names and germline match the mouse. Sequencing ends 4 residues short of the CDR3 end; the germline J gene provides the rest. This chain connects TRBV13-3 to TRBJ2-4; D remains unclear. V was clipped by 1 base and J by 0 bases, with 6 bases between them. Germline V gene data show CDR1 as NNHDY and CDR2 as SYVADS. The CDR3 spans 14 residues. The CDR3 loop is CASSDMVSQNTLYF. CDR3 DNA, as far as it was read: TGTGCCAGCAGTGATATGGTTAGTCAAAAC.